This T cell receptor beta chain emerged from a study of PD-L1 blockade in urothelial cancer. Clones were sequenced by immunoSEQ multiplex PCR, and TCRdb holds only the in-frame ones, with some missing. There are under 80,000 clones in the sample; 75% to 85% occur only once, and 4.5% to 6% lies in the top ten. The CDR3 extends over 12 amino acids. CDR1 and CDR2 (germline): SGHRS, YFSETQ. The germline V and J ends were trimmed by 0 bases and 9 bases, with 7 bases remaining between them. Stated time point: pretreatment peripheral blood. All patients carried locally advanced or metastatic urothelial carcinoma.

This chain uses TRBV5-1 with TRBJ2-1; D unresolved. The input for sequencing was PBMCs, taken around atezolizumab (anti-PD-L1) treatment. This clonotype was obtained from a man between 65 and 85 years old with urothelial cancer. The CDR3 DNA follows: TGCGCCAGCAGCTTGGCAGGCACTGAGCAGTTCTTC. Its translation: CASSLAGTEQFF.